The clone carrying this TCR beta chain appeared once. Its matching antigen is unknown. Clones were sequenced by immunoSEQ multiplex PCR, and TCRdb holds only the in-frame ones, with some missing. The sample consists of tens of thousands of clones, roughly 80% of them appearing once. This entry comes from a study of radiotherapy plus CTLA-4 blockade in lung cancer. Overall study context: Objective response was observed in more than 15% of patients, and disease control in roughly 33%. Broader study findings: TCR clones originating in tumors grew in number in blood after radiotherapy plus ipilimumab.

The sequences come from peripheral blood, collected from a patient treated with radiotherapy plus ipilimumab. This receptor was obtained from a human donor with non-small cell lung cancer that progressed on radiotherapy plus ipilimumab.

The CDR3 sequence is CASSRTGLDYGYTF. The DNA for the CDR3 is TGTGCCAGCAGCCGGACAGGTCTCGACTATGGCTACACCTTC. The V call is TRBV7-9, the J call TRBJ1-2, with 7 nucleotides matching TRBD1. Germline values: CDR1 SEHNR, CDR2 FQNEAQ (reference sequence). There are 14 residues in the CDR3. The V and J ends lost 5 bases and 3 bases, in that order; junction bases with no gene match: 6.